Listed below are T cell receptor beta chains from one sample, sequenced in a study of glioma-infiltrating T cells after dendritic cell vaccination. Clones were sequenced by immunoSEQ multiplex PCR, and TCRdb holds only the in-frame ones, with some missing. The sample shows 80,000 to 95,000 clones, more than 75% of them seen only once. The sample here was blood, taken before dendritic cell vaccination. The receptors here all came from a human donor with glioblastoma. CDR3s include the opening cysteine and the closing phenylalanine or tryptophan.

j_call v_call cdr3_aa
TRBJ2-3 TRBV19 CASSISPTGFGTDTQYF
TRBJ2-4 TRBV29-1 CSVEASGGLNIQYF
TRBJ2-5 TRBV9 CASSPGLAGVGETQYF
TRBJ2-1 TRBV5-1 CASSNTGSDYNEQFF
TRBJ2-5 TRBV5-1 CASSWLAGAGETQYF
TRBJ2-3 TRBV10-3 CAISEVAGETDTQYF
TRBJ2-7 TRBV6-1 CASSTRGLSYEQYF
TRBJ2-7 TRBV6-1 CASSLRGGTYEQYF
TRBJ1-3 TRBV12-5 CASGGSGGNTIYF
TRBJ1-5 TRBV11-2 CASSLTGMGNQPQHF
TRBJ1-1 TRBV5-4 CASSLDRGVTEAFF
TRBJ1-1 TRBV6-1 CASNGQGGTEAFF
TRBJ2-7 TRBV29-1 CSVTAGGGFEQYF
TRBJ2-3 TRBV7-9 CASSSQGADTQYF
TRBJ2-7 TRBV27 CASSLRGEQYF
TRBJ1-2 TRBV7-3 CASSPGQGIGYGYTF
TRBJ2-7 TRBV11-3 CASSLAASYEQYF
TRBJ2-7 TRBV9 CASSPQAGTIYEQYF
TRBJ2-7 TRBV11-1 CASSPRGARVGEQYF
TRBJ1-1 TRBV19 CASSIGGGDTEAFF
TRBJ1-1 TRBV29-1 CSVNRGFTEAFF
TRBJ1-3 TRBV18 CASSPPAGTRGGNTIYF
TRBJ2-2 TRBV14 CASSQLDTGELFF
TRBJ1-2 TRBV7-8 CASTIDVEYGYTF
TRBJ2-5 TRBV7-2 CASRQRAQETQYF
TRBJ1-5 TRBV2 CASSQAANNQPQHF
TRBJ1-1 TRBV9 CASSVSLGTEAFF
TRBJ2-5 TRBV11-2 CASSPTLAGQETQYF